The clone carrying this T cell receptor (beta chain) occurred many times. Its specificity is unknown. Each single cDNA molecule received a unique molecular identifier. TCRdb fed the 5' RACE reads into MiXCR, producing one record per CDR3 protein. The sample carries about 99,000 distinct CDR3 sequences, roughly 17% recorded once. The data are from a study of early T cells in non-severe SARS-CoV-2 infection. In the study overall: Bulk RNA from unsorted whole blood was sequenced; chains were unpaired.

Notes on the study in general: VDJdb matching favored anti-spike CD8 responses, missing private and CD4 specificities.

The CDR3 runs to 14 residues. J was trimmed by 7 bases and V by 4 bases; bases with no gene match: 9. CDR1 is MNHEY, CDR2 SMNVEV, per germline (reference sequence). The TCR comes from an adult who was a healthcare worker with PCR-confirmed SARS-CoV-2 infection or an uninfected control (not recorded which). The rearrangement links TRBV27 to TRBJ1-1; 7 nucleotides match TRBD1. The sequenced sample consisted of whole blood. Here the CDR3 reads CASSSRDRTYEAFF. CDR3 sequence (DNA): TGTGCCAGCAGTTCACGGGACAGAACTTATGAAGCTTTCTTT.